This paragraph covers one T cell receptor (beta chain) sequence. Data came from immunoSEQ multiplex PCR; TCRdb stores just in-frame clones and leaves some out. The sample records around 250,000 clones, 80% to 90% being singletons. The CDR3 has 16 amino acids. The record originates from a study of blood T cell repertoires in COVID-19. This chain connects TRBV21-1 to TRBJ2-7; TRBD1 is the table's D call, not checked against the DNA. TRBV21-1 is an annotated pseudogene. The specimen was PBMCs or T cells enriched from blood (not recorded which). This sequence originates from a woman in her forties or fifties who had recovered from COVID-19. The CDR3 coding sequence is TGTGCCAGCAGCGAAGACGGACAGGGGTCATTGTGCGAGCAGTACTTC. It specifies CASSEDGQGSLCEQYF.